The 3 T cell receptor beta chains given below trace back to one sample, sequenced in a study of T cells in Graves' hyperthyroidism and ophthalmopathy. TCR beta CDR3 region amplification was performed from RNA transcripts. HTBI primers were employed in a first-round RT-PCR of the TCR CDR3. TCRdb re-called the multiplex PCR reads through MiXCR, storing one row per CDR3 protein. The data hold 350,000 or so distinct CDR3 sequences, with about a sixth observed a single time. The sequenced sample was blood. The receptor source for this set is a young woman with Graves' hyperthyroidism that later progressed to Graves' ophthalmopathy.

Details on this clonotype: A read error may explain this, as a much larger clone is one base away. V usage is TRBV2 and J usage is TRBJ2-7; perhaps TRBD2 as D (7 bases). The V and J ends lost 7 bases and 3 bases respectively, with 19 bases between them. The CDR3 has 15 residues. Per the germline V gene, CDR1 is SNHLY and CDR2 is FYNNEI. The CDR3 loop reads CASTRNDGGLYEQYF. In DNA, the CDR3 is TGTGCCAGCACCCGAAATGACGGGGGGCTCTACGAGCAGTACTTC.

The chain employs TRBV4-1 and TRBJ2-7; 9 bases agree with TRBD2. This CDR3 has 16 amino acids. The V segment lost 3 bases and the J segment 4 bases; nucleotides outside the gene matches: 10. Germline V CDR1 and CDR2: MGHRA, YSYEKL. The CDR3 is CASSHSVASGKYEQYF. The CDR3, as DNA: TGCGCCAGCAGCCATAGTGTAGCTAGCGGGAAGTACGAGCAGTACTTC.

The genes are TRBV10-2 and TRBJ1-1, with D possibly matching TRBD1 (6 bases). Germline values: CDR1 WSHSY, CDR2 SAAADI. The CDR3 is 15 amino acids. Trimming removed 6 bases at V and 6 bases at J, with 20 bases between. In DNA form, the CDR3 reads TGCGCCAGCAGGGACCGGGACAAGGGACCCCCTGAAGCTTTCTTT. Its translation: CASRDRDKGPPEAFF.